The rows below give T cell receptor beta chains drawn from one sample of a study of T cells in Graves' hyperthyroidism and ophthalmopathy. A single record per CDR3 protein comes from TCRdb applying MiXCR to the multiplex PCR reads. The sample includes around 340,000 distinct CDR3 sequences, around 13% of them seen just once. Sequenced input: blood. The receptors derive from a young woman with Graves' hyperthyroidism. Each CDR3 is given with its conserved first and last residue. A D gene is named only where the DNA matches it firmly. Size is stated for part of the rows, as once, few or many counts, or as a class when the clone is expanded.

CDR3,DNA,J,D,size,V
CASSITGANVLTF,TGTGCCAGCAGCATTACTGGGGCCAACGTCCTGACTTTC,TRBJ2-6,.,many,TRBV27
CASSDWRNQPQHF,TGTGCCAGCAGTGATTGGCGTAATCAGCCCCAGCATTTT,TRBJ1-5,.,many,TRBV6-1
CASSHQREDGNEQFF,TGTGCCAGCAGCCATCAGCGGGAGGACGGGAATGAGCAGTTCTTC,TRBJ2-1,TRBD2,.,TRBV4-2
CASTVPLGSSGANVLTF,TGTGCCAGCACCGTACCGCTAGGTAGCTCTGGGGCCAACGTCCTGACTTTC,TRBJ2-6,.,many,TRBV6-1
CASTLQGVGELFF,TGTGCCAGCACACTACAGGGGGTCGGGGAGCTGTTTTTT,TRBJ2-2,TRBD1,many,TRBV12-3/TRBV12-4
CAAEDLAKNIQYF,TGTGCCGCCGAGGATCTAGCCAAAAACATTCAGTACTTC,TRBJ2-4,.,few,TRBV28
CASSINSQPGNTIYF,TGTGCCAGTAGTATAAATTCACAGCCTGGAAACACCATATATTTT,TRBJ1-3,.,few,TRBV19
CSATIQGQPQHF,TGCAGTGCTACAATACAGGGGCAGCCCCAGCATTTT,TRBJ1-5,TRBD1,.,TRBV20-1
CAFGLAVGNEQFF,TGTGCCTTTGGACTAGCGGTAGGGAATGAGCAGTTCTTC,TRBJ2-1,TRBD2,few,TRBV30
CASSPPWPRGKLFF,TGTGCCAGCAGTCCTCCATGGCCGCGGGGGAAACTGTTTTTT,TRBJ1-4,.,many,TRBV28
CASSFSEQPQHF,TGTGCCAGCAGTTTCTCGGAACAGCCCCAGCATTTT,TRBJ1-5,.,many,TRBV28
CASSFGSVGNQPQHF,TGTGCCAGCAGTTTCGGTTCAGTGGGCAATCAGCCCCAGCATTTT,TRBJ1-5,.,.,TRBV28
CASSPRPWRETQYF,TGTGCCAGCAGTCCCCGACCTTGGCGGGAGACCCAGTACTTC,TRBJ2-5,.,many,TRBV28
CASSRPGTPVYEQYF,TGTGCCAGCAGTAGGCCCGGGACTCCTGTTTACGAGCAGTACTTC,TRBJ2-7,.,.,TRBV28
CSAGLAGIYEQYF,TGCAGTGCCGGACTAGCGGGAATCTACGAGCAGTACTTC,TRBJ2-7,TRBD2,many,TRBV20-1
CASSQVDGGADTQYF,TGTGCCAGCAGCCAAGTGGATGGGGGCGCAGATACGCAGTATTTT,TRBJ2-3,.,.,TRBV3-1
CASSLGGGYEQYF,TGTGCCAGCAGCTTAGGCGGAGGCTACGAGCAGTACTTC,TRBJ2-7,.,medium-sized,TRBV28
CASSPSTSRVNEQYF,TGTGCCAGCTCACCATCCACTTCCCGGGTAAACGAGCAGTACTTC,TRBJ2-7,.,few,TRBV18
CASSGGGIDEQFF,TGTGCCAGCAGTGGCGGGGGGATTGATGAGCAGTTCTTC,TRBJ2-1,TRBD2,.,TRBV6-4
CSAKDIQVGDTQYF,TGCAGTGCCAAAGACATTCAAGTCGGAGATACGCAGTATTTT,TRBJ2-3,.,few,TRBV20-1
CASSERGGDSYGYTF,TGTGCCAGCAGTGAACGGGGAGGGGACAGCTATGGCTACACCTTC,TRBJ1-2,TRBD1,many,TRBV6-1
CASSLDRGVNQPQHF,TGTGCCAGCAGTTTGGACAGGGGAGTGAATCAGCCCCAGCATTTT,TRBJ1-5,TRBD1,.,TRBV6-2/TRBV6-3
CSAIATGVAYEQYF,TGCAGTGCTATTGCGACAGGGGTGGCCTACGAGCAGTACTTC,TRBJ2-7,TRBD1,many,TRBV20-1
CASSENRVDGYTF,TGTGCCAGCAGTGAAAACAGGGTGGATGGCTACACCTTC,TRBJ1-2,.,few,TRBV6-1
CASSPGQGFGDTQYF,TGTGCCAGCAGCCCAGGACAGGGATTTGGAGATACGCAGTATTTT,TRBJ2-3,TRBD1,few,TRBV11-2
CASRSQGLDYNEQFF,TGTGCCAGCAGATCCCAGGGCCTCGACTACAATGAGCAGTTCTTC,TRBJ2-1,.,many,TRBV6-2/TRBV6-3
CASSLGFAGGGDEQFF,TGTGCCAGCAGCTTGGGTTTTGCGGGAGGGGGCGATGAGCAGTTCTTC,TRBJ2-1,TRBD2,many,TRBV7-9
CASSGDYHTDTQYF,TGTGCCAGCAGTGGGGACTACCACACAGATACGCAGTATTTT,TRBJ2-3,TRBD2,many,TRBV12-3/TRBV12-4
CASSSGPVGSPLHF,TGTGCCAGCAGTTCCGGACCGGTGGGATCACCCCTCCACTTT,TRBJ1-6,.,many,TRBV28
CASSYRTDNYGYTF,TGTGCCAGCAGCTACCGGACAGATAACTATGGCTACACCTTC,TRBJ1-2,.,many,TRBV7-2
CASSLGRTGELFF,TGTGCCAGCAGCTTAGGGCGGACCGGGGAGCTGTTTTTT,TRBJ2-2,.,many,TRBV11-2
CASSIAVSSKNTEAFF,TGTGCCAGTAGTATAGCGGTATCTAGCAAGAACACTGAAGCTTTCTTT,TRBJ1-1,.,few,TRBV19
CASSPHGYEQFF,TGTGCCAGCAGTCCTCATGGGTACGAGCAGTTCTTC,TRBJ2-1,.,.,TRBV6-1